This passage covers 29 T cell receptor beta chains from one sample sequenced in a study of cytomegalovirus exposure and HLA in healthy donors. The PCR used 60 Vbeta and 13 Jbeta primers. Method: immunoSEQ multiplex PCR; TCRdb's copy keeps in-frame clones and lacks some. Among under 200,000 clones listed, 82% were seen once. The sample taken for sequencing was PBMCs. These receptors were taken from a male donor in good health and CMV-seropositive.

The gene calls are TRBV19 and TRBJ1-1, with 10 bases matching TRBD1. Germline V gene lookup returns CDR1 LNHDA and CDR2 SQIVND (reference sequence). V shed 10 bases and J 5 bases; nucleotides not matched to a gene: 4. This CDR3 region has 12 residues. This CDR3 reads CATGTGVTEAFF. In DNA, the CDR3 is TGTGCCACTGGGACAGGGGTAACTGAAGCTTTCTTT.

This sequence joins TRBV7-9 and TRBJ2-5; D remains unclear. The J call is uncertain, as TRBJ2-7 better fits the DNA end. The CDR3 totals 12 residues. CDR1 and CDR2 from the germline V gene are SEHNR and FQNEAQ (reference sequence). CDR3 amino acids: CASLGGSYEQYF. The CDR3, as DNA: TGTGCCAGCCTTGGCGGCTCCTACGAGCAGTACTTC.

The J gene is TRBJ1-4, the V gene TRBV7-2; D might be TRBD1 (6 bases). The germline V gene encodes CDR1 SGHTA and CDR2 FQGNSA. This CDR3 has 14 residues. V gave up 3 bases and J gave up 7 bases, with 12 bases separating them. In DNA form, the CDR3 reads TGTGCCAGCAGCTTCAGGGGAGGGGGTGAAAAACTGTTTTTT. As protein: CASSFRGGGEKLFF.

The J gene is TRBJ2-5, the V gene TRBV7-2, with a possible D match to TRBD1 (5 bases). With 5 bases removed from V and 11 bases from J, the gap between germline ends came to 24 bases. The CDR3 contains 15 residues. Germline V gene data show CDR1 as SGHTA and CDR2 as FQGNSA. CDR3 nucleotide sequence: TGTGCCAGCAGCCCAGCCCACAGGTACGTGGATGAGCAGTACTTC. Residues: CASSPAHRYVDEQYF. The complete variable domain, with remaining parts taken from reference TRBV7-2 and TRBJ2-5, reads GAGVSQSPSNKVTEKGKDVELRCDPISGHTALYWYRQSLGQGLEFLIYFQGNSAPDKSGLPSDRFSAERTGGSVSTLTIQRTQQEDSAVYLCASSPAHRYVDEQYFGPGTRLLVL.

The gene calls are TRBV6-6 and TRBJ2-2; tentative D call: TRBD2 (5 bases). The V end was cut by 5 bases, the J end by 6 bases, with 13 bases between. Germline V gene data show CDR1 as MNHNY and CDR2 as SVGAGI (reference sequence). This CDR3 has 14 residues. The CDR3 spells CASSPTEGSGELFF. The CDR3 DNA follows: TGTGCCAGCAGTCCTACCGAGGGTTCCGGGGAGCTGTTTTTT.

V and J are TRBV2 and TRBJ1-1, with TRBD1 matching over 10 bases. With V trimmed by 7 bases and J by 2 bases, 4 bases remained unmatched. Germline-derived CDR1 and CDR2 are SNHLY and FYNNEI. CDR3 size: 14 residues. DNA of the CDR3: TGTGCCAGCATCCGGGACAGGGGAAACACTGAAGCTTTCTTT. Its protein product is CASIRDRGNTEAFF.

About this clone: One junction end does not reproduce the germline sequence, and a read error may be involved. The CDR3 reads CSVEGGGGETQYF. The DNA for the CDR3 is TGCAGCGTCGAAGGGGGGGGAGGGGAGACCCAGTACTTC. This chain uses TRBV29-1 with TRBJ2-5; D may be TRBD2 (7 bases). Germline V gives CDR1 SQVTM, CDR2 ANQGSEA. The CDR3 sequence is 13 residues long.

This chain joins TRBV19 and TRBJ2-2; 7 bases match TRBD2. This CDR3 contains 16 residues. After removal of 6 bases from V and 7 bases from J, the junction contained 14 bases not matched to a gene. Germline lookup yields CDR1 LNHDA and CDR2 SQIVND (reference sequence). The CDR3 region is CASSPTSLIVSGELFF. CDR3 bases: TGTGCCAGTAGCCCGACTAGCTTAATCGTGAGCGGGGAGCTGTTTTTT.

This clone has a single count. The rearrangement uses TRBV9 and TRBJ1-3; D not resolved. The CDR3 totals 15 residues. Between the trimmed V and J ends, which lost 6 bases and 2 bases, there was a span of 15 bases. The germline V gene has CDR1 SGDLS and CDR2 YYNGEE. The CDR3 here is CASTPSGMPGNTIYF. The CDR3 region has the DNA TGTGCCAGCACTCCCAGCGGGATGCCTGGAAACACCATATATTTT. The whole variable domain, remainder taken from reference TRBV9 and TRBJ1-3, is DSGVTQTPKHLITATGQRVTLRCSPRSGDLSVYWYQQSLDQGLQFLIQYYNGEERAKGNILERFSAQQFPDLHSELNLSSLELGDSALYFCASTPSGMPGNTIYFGEGSWLTVV.

The rearrangement links TRBV15 to TRBJ2-3; D not certain. The V and J ends lost 2 bases and 3 bases respectively, with 6 bases between them. Per the germline V gene, CDR1 is LNHNV and CDR2 is YYDKDF (reference sequence). The CDR3 is made up of 13 amino acids. The CDR3: CATSRWRTDTQYF. CDR3 DNA: TGTGCCACCAGCAGATGGCGGACAGATACGCAGTATTTT.

The chain carries TRBV14 and TRBJ2-6; TRBD1 aligns across 11 bases. CDR1 and CDR2 (germline): SGHDN, FVKESK. This CDR3 is 22 amino acids long. Trimming cost V 0 bases and J 1 base; bases outside gene matches: 14. CDR3 DNA sequence: TGTGCCAGCAGCCAAGATGGGCTAATCTTGGGGACAGGGGGATCTGGGGCCAACGTCCTGACTTTC. This translates into CASSQDGLILGTGGSGANVLTF.

This clone was detected only a few times. The rearrangement links TRBV18 to TRBJ1-2; TRBD1 matches 9 bases. J lost 2 bases, V lost 3 bases, and 7 bases had no gene match. The CDR3 length is 16 residues. Germline CDR1 KGHSH, CDR2 LQKENI. CDR3 residues: CASSPYRDRANYGYTF. CDR3 sequence (DNA): TGTGCCAGCTCACCCTATCGGGACAGGGCCAACTATGGCTACACCTTC.

The CDR3 sequence: CASSPSVPPGKTQYF. The CDR3 region has the DNA TGTGCCAGCAGCCCCTCGGTCCCACCGGGGAAGACCCAGTACTTC. J is TRBJ2-5 and V is TRBV7-2; perhaps TRBD2 as D (5 bases). The CDR3 is made up of 15 amino acids. V was trimmed by 5 bases and J by 6 bases, leaving 19 bases between them. Germline V CDR1 and CDR2: SGHTA, FQGNSA. Full variable domain (rest looked up from reference TRBV7-2 and TRBJ2-5): GAGVSQSPSNKVTEKGKDVELRCDPISGHTALYWYRQSLGQGLEFLIYFQGNSAPDKSGLPSDRFSAERTGGSVSTLTIQRTQQEDSAVYLCASSPSVPPGKTQYFGPGTRLLVL.

The chain carries TRBV28 and TRBJ2-1; D not resolved. The germline V gene has CDR1 MDHEN and CDR2 SYDVKM. The CDR3 is 11 amino acids. The V and J ends lost 6 bases and 5 bases respectively, with 5 bases between them. The CDR3 is CASSSDNEQFF. CDR3 nucleotides: TGTGCCAGCAGCTCGGACAATGAGCAGTTCTTC.

The CDR3 coding sequence is TGTGCCAGCACCGGGACAGGCAATCAGCCCCAGCATTTT. Encoded protein: CASTGTGNQPQHF. The rearrangement uses TRBV2 and TRBJ1-5, with 7 bases fitting TRBD1. With 7 bases clipped from V and 2 bases from J, the junction kept 2 bases outside the gene matches. The CDR3 loop spans 13 amino acids. Germline V gives CDR1 SNHLY, CDR2 FYNNEI. Variable domain in full (rest from reference TRBV2 and TRBJ1-5): EPEVTQTPSHQVTQMGQEVILRCVPISNHLYFYWYRQILGQKVEFLVSFYNNEISEKSEIFDDQFSVERPDGSNFTLKIRSTKLEDSAMYFCASTGTGNQPQHFGDGTRLSIL.

The chain links TRBV5-1 to TRBJ1-1; the D gene is possibly TRBD1 (5 bases). Deletions cut 4 bases from V and 1 base from J, with 14 bases between. Germline CDR1 and CDR2: SGHRS and YFSETQ. The CDR3 is 15 amino acids. In DNA form, the CDR3 reads TGCGCCAGCAGCCCCCCCGGGAGGGGGAACACTGAAGCTTTCTTT. It specifies CASSPPGRGNTEAFF.

The chain couples TRBV11-2 to TRBJ2-5, with D unresolved. The CDR3 runs 17 residues. V was clipped by 4 bases and J by 1 base, with 19 bases between them. CDR1 and CDR2 (germline): SGHAT, FQNNGV. The CDR3 region is CASSSSDWRIPQETQYF. CDR3 sequence (DNA): TGTGCCAGCAGCTCCTCCGACTGGCGGATCCCCCAAGAGACCCAGTACTTC.

This chain connects TRBV4-3 to TRBJ2-3; tentative D call: TRBD2 (5 bases). Germline loops: CDR1 LGHNA, CDR2 YSLEER. Trimming cost V 1 base and J 6 bases, with 8 bases left between them. This CDR3 region has 13 residues. The CDR3 spells CASSQARGDTQYF. The CDR3 DNA sequence: TGCGCCAGCAGCCAAGCCCGCGGGGATACGCAGTATTTT.

This chain connects TRBV5-6 to TRBJ2-4; 9 bases line up with TRBD2. The V gene's germline CDR1 is SGHDT and CDR2 YYEEEE. Germline trimming cut 3 bases from V and 6 bases from J; bases unmatched to any gene: 4. CDR3 length: 14 amino acids. CDR3 sequence (DNA): TGTGCCAGCAGCTGGGGACTAGCAGGAAACATTCAGTACTTC. This gives the protein CASSWGLAGNIQYF.

This chain joins TRBV9 and TRBJ2-7; 10 positions agree with TRBD2. The CDR3 is 14 amino acids. Losses at the gene ends were 2 bases for V and 2 bases for J; bases not matched to a gene: 1. Germline-derived CDR1 and CDR2 are SGDLS and YYNGEE. Written as DNA, the CDR3 is TGTGCCAGCAGCGTCCTAGCGGGGGCCTACGAGCAGTACTTC. This codes for CASSVLAGAYEQYF.

This clone turned up a few times. The chain combines TRBV7-7 with TRBJ2-7; 7 nucleotides line up with TRBD1. CDR1 SSHAT and CDR2 FNYEAQ come from the germline V gene (reference sequence). This CDR3 has 14 residues. The V segment lost 2 bases and the J segment 6 bases; nucleotides outside the gene matches: 7. CDR3 sequence reads: CASSLNRGSSEQYF. The DNA of the CDR3 is TGTGCCAGCAGCTTAAACAGGGGAAGCTCCGAGCAGTACTTC.

This clone was recorded once. V is TRBV7-9 and J is TRBJ2-7; TRBD2 matches 10 bases. Trimming cost V 4 bases and J 7 bases; bases outside gene matches: 7. The V gene's germline CDR1 is SEHNR and CDR2 FQNEAQ (reference sequence). The CDR3 consists of 14 residues. CDR3 amino acids: CASSSTSGTREQYF. DNA for the CDR3: TGTGCCAGCAGCTCCACTAGCGGGACAAGGGAGCAGTACTTC.

This clone has just one count. The chain carries TRBV30 and TRBJ1-3, with D perhaps matching TRBD1 (6 bases). The CDR3 length is 14 residues. The V gene's germline CDR1 is GTSNPN and CDR2 SVGIG (reference sequence). V gave up 3 bases and J gave up 4 bases, with 13 bases separating them. The CDR3 DNA reads TGTGCCTGGAGATCTTGGACAGAAGGAAACACCATATATTTT. The encoded protein is CAWRSWTEGNTIYF.

This clone was picked up one time. This chain links TRBV19 with TRBJ1-3, with D possibly TRBD1 on 6 matching bases. The CDR3 has 14 amino acids. CDR1 and CDR2 (germline): LNHDA, SQIVND (reference sequence). With 10 bases removed from V and 4 bases from J, the gap between germline ends came to 17 bases. CDR3 coding DNA: TGTGCCACACAGCAGGGGCTTGAAGGAAACACCATATATTTT. Amino acid sequence: CATQQGLEGNTIYF.

V usage is TRBV7-9 and J usage is TRBJ1-5; D not certain. The CDR3 sequence is 13 residues long. Trimming took off 6 bases at V and 4 bases at J, with 10 bases between the two ends. Germline-derived CDR1 and CDR2 are SEHNR and FQNEAQ (reference sequence). As DNA, the CDR3 is TGTGCCAGCAGTAGGGAGCCGAATCAGCCCCAGCATTTT. It specifies CASSREPNQPQHF. The full variable domain, completed using reference TRBV7-9 and TRBJ1-5, is DTGVSQNPRHKITKRGQNVTFRCDPISEHNRLYWYRQTLGQGPEFLTYFQNEAQLEKSRLLSDRFSAERPKGSFSTLEIQRTEQGDSAMYLCASSREPNQPQHFGDGTRLSIL.

This clone was counted only a few times. The rearrangement uses TRBV9 and TRBJ2-7, with 7 bases matching TRBD2. Trimming at V came to 3 bases and at J to 2 bases, leaving 5 bases not matched to a gene. The V gene's germline CDR1 is SGDLS and CDR2 YYNGEE. The CDR3 is 14 amino acids. CDR3 DNA sequence: TGTGCCAGCAGCGGGGGGGGAAACACCTACGAGCAGTACTTC. Residues: CASSGGGNTYEQYF. The full variable domain, with the rest looked up from reference TRBV9 and TRBJ2-7, is DSGVTQTPKHLITATGQRVTLRCSPRSGDLSVYWYQQSLDQGLQFLIQYYNGEERAKGNILERFSAQQFPDLHSELNLSSLELGDSALYFCASSGGGNTYEQYFGPGTRLTVT.

The CDR3 DNA follows: TGCGCCAGCAGCTGGGGACTAGCGGGGGACAATGAGCAGTTCTTC. Translating it yields CASSWGLAGDNEQFF. The chain carries TRBV5-1 and TRBJ2-1; TRBD2 aligns across 14 bases. The CDR3 contains 15 residues. The V gene's germline CDR1 is SGHRS and CDR2 YFSETQ. Trimming at V came to 3 bases and at J to 5 bases, leaving 1 base not matched to a gene.

This clone was observed a single time. The chain carries TRBV5-1 and TRBJ2-3, with TRBD2 identical over 12 bases. The CDR3 runs 15 residues. V lost 0 bases to trimming and J lost 5 bases; unmatched junction nucleotides: 1. Looked up from germline, CDR1 is SGHRS and CDR2 is YFSETQ. The chain's CDR3 is CASSLGGLAGDTQYF. The CDR3 region has the DNA TGCGCCAGCAGCTTGGGGGGACTAGCGGGAGATACGCAGTATTTT.

The chain joins TRBV27 to TRBJ1-5; D is ambiguous. The germline V and J ends were trimmed by 8 bases and 1 base, with 12 bases remaining between them. Germline values: CDR1 MNHEY, CDR2 SMNVEV (reference sequence). The CDR3 covers 14 residues. As DNA, the CDR3 is TGTGCCAGCCCCCGGGGAGAGAGCAATCAGCCCCAGCATTTT. It encodes CASPRGESNQPQHF.